Listed below are T cell receptor beta chains from one sample, sequenced in a study of T cell repertoires in cytomegalovirus infection. For these TCRs, the target antigens are not known. Via MiXCR, TCRdb re-called the reads, giving one row per CDR3 protein. This table holds hundreds of thousands of distinct CDR3 sequences, around a third found once. The material sequenced was cultured PBMCs, taken from culture after CMV antigen stimulation. Receptors were obtained from a human donor in good health (CMV status not recorded). Some clones in this sample may be carry-over from other donors' samples. Each CDR3 is given with its conserved first and last residue. A D gene is named only where the DNA matches it firmly. The size of a clone is reported for some rows only, either as once, few or many, or as a class for expanded clones.

D	V	J	size	length	DNA	CDR3
-	TRBV5-5	TRBJ1-2	-	15	TGTGCCAGCAGCTTGGGCGCATGGTCGACGGCTGGCTACACCTTC	CASSLGAWSTAGYTF
-	TRBV7-9	TRBJ1-1	-	13	TGTGCCAGCAGCTTTTACACAGGAACTGAAGCTTTCTTT	CASSFYTGTEAFF
-	TRBV7-2	TRBJ2-2	many	12	TGTGCCAGCAGCTTCACTTATAGGGAGCTGTTTTTT	CASSFTYRELFF
-	TRBV15	TRBJ2-5	-	15	TGTGCCACCAGCAGAGATGGAACCAGCCAAGAGACCCAGTACTTC	CATSRDGTSQETQYF
-	TRBV19	TRBJ1-2	-	13	TGTGCCAGTAGGGTCGGAAACTTCTATGGCTACACCTTC	CASRVGNFYGYTF
-	TRBV7-2	TRBJ1-5	many	15	TGTGCCAGCAGCTTAGCGGGGCCAGCTAATCAGCCCCAGCATTTT	CASSLAGPANQPQHF
-	TRBV4-3	TRBJ2-1	-	15	TGCGCCAGCAGCCGACCGGGAGACCTTTACAATGAGCAGTTCTTC	CASSRPGDLYNEQFF
-	TRBV28	TRBJ2-5	-	15	TGTGCCAGCAGTTTACCGCTAGCGACCCAAGAGACCCAGTACTTC	CASSLPLATQETQYF
-	TRBV4-3	TRBJ2-7	-	18	TGCGCCAGCAGCCAAGACGGCCCCGGGACGGTGGGTGCCTACGAGCAGTACTTC	CASSQDGPGTVGAYEQYF
-	TRBV12-3/TRBV12-4	TRBJ1-1	many	15	TGTGCCAGCAGCTCTTATCAGGGTACGAACACTGAAGCTTTCTTT	CASSSYQGTNTEAFF
-	TRBV7-6	TRBJ2-5	few	15	TGTGCCAGCAGCTTAGTGGGGATGGGACGAGAGACCCAGTACTTC	CASSLVGMGRETQYF
-	TRBV6-2/TRBV6-3	TRBJ2-1	-	14	TGTGCCAGCAGTAGGCGGGCCCCTCGGGATGAGCAGTTCTTC	CASSRRAPRDEQFF
-	TRBV15	TRBJ1-5	few	14	TGTGCCACCAATCCAGATGGAGGAAATCAGCCCCAGCATTTT	CATNPDGGNQPQHF
-	TRBV10-3	TRBJ1-2	-	12	TGTGCCATCAGTTTTTCTAACTATGGCTACACCTTC	CAISFSNYGYTF
TRBD2	TRBV20-1	TRBJ2-1	few	14	TGCAGTGCTAGTCGGGAGGGAACCTACAATGAGCAGTTCTTC	CSASREGTYNEQFF
TRBD2	TRBV7-6	TRBJ2-3	-	16	TGTGCCAGCAGCTTAGCTAGCGGGAGTTGGACAGATACGCAGTATTTT	CASSLASGSWTDTQYF
-	TRBV7-6	TRBJ2-1	-	15	TGTGCCAGCAGTTTGGGTGCCCCCGGCTACAATGAGCAGCTCTTC	CASSLGAPGYNEQLF